The rows below give T cell receptor beta chains drawn from one sample of a study of identical twins. TCRdb redid the calling of the 5' RACE reads with MiXCR, one entry per CDR3 protein. The data contain roughly 710,000 distinct CDR3 sequences, roughly 6.2% of them singletons. Sequences were obtained from naive T cells sorted from blood. The receptors here all came from a man aged 18 to 30 in good health. CDR3s include the opening cysteine and the closing phenylalanine or tryptophan. The D gene is left open where the match is weak. A clone size is listed for some rows: how often the clone was seen (once, few, many), or a class if it is expanded.

v_call: TRBV14; j_call: TRBJ1-1; d_call: .; clone_size: once; cdr3_nt: TGTGCCAGCAGCCAATACATGGGTACTGAAGCTTTCTTT; cdr3_aa: CASSQYMGTEAFF
v_call: TRBV11-2; j_call: TRBJ2-1; d_call: .; clone_size: .; cdr3_nt: TGTGCCAGCAGCCTTAGGGTAGGGCAGAGGTGGTTCTTC; cdr3_aa: CASSLRVGQRWFF
v_call: TRBV18; j_call: TRBJ2-3; d_call: TRBD2; clone_size: few; cdr3_nt: TGTGCCAGCTCGCCGGACGGCGGGGGAGGAAATACGCAGTATTTT; cdr3_aa: CASSPDGGGGNTQYF
v_call: TRBV9; j_call: TRBJ2-1; d_call: .; clone_size: few; cdr3_nt: TGTGCCAGCAGCGCATCAGGGGGGCCGGGCAATGAGCAGTTCTTC; cdr3_aa: CASSASGGPGNEQFF
v_call: TRBV4-1; j_call: TRBJ2-3; d_call: TRBD2; clone_size: few; cdr3_nt: TGCGCCAGCAGCCAAGATAGCGGGGCCTCTCTCGGTACGCAGTATTTT; cdr3_aa: CASSQDSGASLGTQYF
v_call: TRBV18; j_call: TRBJ2-1; d_call: .; clone_size: .; cdr3_nt: TGTGCCAGCTCACCAGTCTCTTCAGGGGACAATGAGCAGTTCTTC; cdr3_aa: CASSPVSSGDNEQFF
v_call: TRBV5-1; j_call: TRBJ2-7; d_call: TRBD1; clone_size: many; cdr3_nt: TGCGCCAGCAGCTCACAGGGGCTCGAGCAGTACTTC; cdr3_aa: CASSSQGLEQYF
v_call: TRBV15; j_call: TRBJ2-3; d_call: TRBD1; clone_size: many; cdr3_nt: TGTGCCACCAGAACGATCACCGGGACAGTCACAGATACGCAGTATTTT; cdr3_aa: CATRTITGTVTDTQYF
v_call: TRBV24-1; j_call: TRBJ2-1; d_call: .; clone_size: .; cdr3_nt: TGTGCCACCAGTGATTCGGGGGCCTCAGAGCAGTTCTTC; cdr3_aa: CATSDSGASEQFF
v_call: TRBV5-1; j_call: TRBJ2-1; d_call: .; clone_size: few; cdr3_nt: TGCGCCAGCAGCTTGATCGGGGGCGCGGACAATGAGCAGTTCTTC; cdr3_aa: CASSLIGGADNEQFF
v_call: TRBV9; j_call: TRBJ2-1; d_call: .; clone_size: few; cdr3_nt: TGTGCCAGCAGCGTAGTAGGGGACTTGAACAATGAGCAGTTCTTC; cdr3_aa: CASSVVGDLNNEQFF
v_call: TRBV5-4; j_call: TRBJ1-3; d_call: .; clone_size: few; cdr3_nt: TGTGCCAGCAGCTTGGTTGCGGGAACCTCTGGAAACACCATATATTTT; cdr3_aa: CASSLVAGTSGNTIYF
v_call: TRBV20-1; j_call: TRBJ2-3; d_call: TRBD1; clone_size: many; cdr3_nt: TGCAGTGCTATCCCGAGGGACAGGGCTGGGGATACGCAGTATTTT; cdr3_aa: CSAIPRDRAGDTQYF
v_call: TRBV3-1; j_call: TRBJ1-2; d_call: TRBD1; clone_size: .; cdr3_nt: TGTGCCAGCAAGTCCTTGGGACAGGGGACCGATGGCTACACCTTC; cdr3_aa: CASKSLGQGTDGYTF
v_call: TRBV5-1; j_call: TRBJ2-4; d_call: TRBD1; clone_size: many; cdr3_nt: TGCGCCAGCAGCCCTAGGACAGGAAACCTGGAAAACATTCAGTACTTC; cdr3_aa: CASSPRTGNLENIQYF
v_call: TRBV4-1; j_call: TRBJ2-3; d_call: .; clone_size: .; cdr3_nt: TGCGCCAGCAGCCCAACCCCGGGGGACCCCGATACGCAGTATTTT; cdr3_aa: CASSPTPGDPDTQYF
v_call: TRBV14; j_call: TRBJ2-7; d_call: TRBD2; clone_size: few; cdr3_nt: TGTGCCAGCAGCCCATGGACTAGTACCTCCTACGAGCAGTACTTC; cdr3_aa: CASSPWTSTSYEQYF